Listed below are T cell receptor beta chains from one sample, sequenced in a study of blood T cells in healthy people across ages. Via MiXCR, TCRdb re-called the 5' RACE reads, giving one row per CDR3 protein. Among hundreds of thousands of distinct CDR3 sequences, about 30% were seen once, and the ten largest hold less than 20%. The sample taken for sequencing was blood. The receptors here all came from a woman older than 75 in good health. The CDR3 runs from the conserved cysteine through the conserved F or W. Fields, in order: clone size, V gene, J gene, D gene, CDR3 DNA, CDR3 protein. The D gene is left open where the match is weak. Clone size is given for some rows only: seen once, a few or many times, or a class if the clone is expanded.

clone size: -
V gene: TRBV5-4
J gene: TRBJ2-3
D gene: -
CDR3 DNA: TGTGCCAGCAGCTTGGCCGGGAGAGATACGCGGTATTTT
CDR3 protein: CASSLAGRDTRYF

clone size: many
V gene: TRBV20-1
J gene: TRBJ2-7
D gene: TRBD1
CDR3 DNA: TGCAGTGCTAGACTAATGGGACAGGAGGGCTACGAGCAGTACTTC
CDR3 protein: CSARLMGQEGYEQYF

clone size: few
V gene: TRBV12-5
J gene: TRBJ2-2
D gene: TRBD1
CDR3 DNA: TGTGCTAGTGGACGACAGGGGGGGATAACCGGGGAGCTGTTTTTT
CDR3 protein: CASGRQGGITGELFF

clone size: many
V gene: TRBV19
J gene: TRBJ2-6
D gene: -
CDR3 DNA: TGTGCCAGTAGGAATACAGGGACTGGGGCCAACGTCCTGACTTTC
CDR3 protein: CASRNTGTGANVLTF

clone size: many
V gene: TRBV7-3
J gene: TRBJ1-5
D gene: TRBD1
CDR3 DNA: TGTGCCAGCAGCGGACTCCACCCGACAGGGCCGTATCAGCCCCAGCATTTT
CDR3 protein: CASSGLHPTGPYQPQHF

clone size: many
V gene: TRBV7-2
J gene: TRBJ2-7
D gene: -
CDR3 DNA: TGTGCCAGCAGCTTAGAACGAGCCTACGAGCAGTACTTC
CDR3 protein: CASSLERAYEQYF

clone size: -
V gene: TRBV5-1
J gene: TRBJ2-3
D gene: -
CDR3 DNA: TGCGCCAGCGAGGTAGGGGGGAAGCGCACAGATACGCAGTATTTT
CDR3 protein: CASEVGGKRTDTQYF

clone size: many
V gene: TRBV29-1
J gene: TRBJ1-2
D gene: -
CDR3 DNA: TGCAGCGTTGCGGGGACGGCTAACTATGGCTACACCTTC
CDR3 protein: CSVAGTANYGYTF

clone size: few
V gene: TRBV30
J gene: TRBJ2-2
D gene: TRBD2
CDR3 DNA: TGTGCCTGGGGACTAGCATTGAACACCGGGGAGCTGTTTTTT
CDR3 protein: CAWGLALNTGELFF

clone size: many
V gene: TRBV12-3/TRBV12-4
J gene: TRBJ1-1
D gene: -
CDR3 DNA: TGTGCCAGCAGTTTACAAGCAGGGTACCCTGGTGAGGCTTTCTTT
CDR3 protein: CASSLQAGYPGEAFF

clone size: many
V gene: TRBV10-3
J gene: TRBJ2-3
D gene: TRBD1
CDR3 DNA: TGTGCCATCAGGGCAGGGGGAGATACGCAGTATTTT
CDR3 protein: CAIRAGGDTQYF

clone size: many
V gene: TRBV10-3
J gene: TRBJ1-4
D gene: -
CDR3 DNA: TGTGCCACAGGGGCAACTAATGAAAAACTGTTTTTT
CDR3 protein: CATGATNEKLFF

clone size: many
V gene: TRBV15
J gene: TRBJ2-5
D gene: -
CDR3 DNA: TGTGCCACCAGCATAAGGGGGGGGGCCGACGAGACCCAGTACTTC
CDR3 protein: CATSIRGGADETQYF

clone size: many
V gene: TRBV7-2
J gene: TRBJ2-3
D gene: TRBD2
CDR3 DNA: TGTGCCAGCAGCCCCGGACTAGCGACGGCCACAGATACGCAGTATTTT
CDR3 protein: CASSPGLATATDTQYF

clone size: many
V gene: TRBV7-2
J gene: TRBJ2-7
D gene: TRBD2
CDR3 DNA: TGTGCCAGCAGCCTCCTAGCGGGGGGGGGCGAGCAGTACTTC
CDR3 protein: CASSLLAGGGEQYF

clone size: many
V gene: TRBV20-1
J gene: TRBJ1-2
D gene: -
CDR3 DNA: TGCAGTGCTAGTCAGGGGACCGGCTACACCTTC
CDR3 protein: CSASQGTGYTF

clone size: many
V gene: TRBV27
J gene: TRBJ1-6
D gene: TRBD1
CDR3 DNA: TGTGCCAGCGGACTATCGACAGGGAGGCATTCACCCCTCCACTTT
CDR3 protein: CASGLSTGRHSPLHF

clone size: many
V gene: TRBV7-2
J gene: TRBJ1-4
D gene: -
CDR3 DNA: TGTGCCAGCAGCTCCAGGGTGGGGGGAGGTGAAAAACTGTTTTTT
CDR3 protein: CASSSRVGGGEKLFF

clone size: -
V gene: TRBV20-1
J gene: TRBJ2-5
D gene: TRBD2
CDR3 DNA: TGCAGTGCTACGGGACTAGCGGGGAGCAGCCCCCAAGAGACCCAGTACTTC
CDR3 protein: CSATGLAGSSPQETQYF

clone size: many
V gene: TRBV5-1
J gene: TRBJ2-5
D gene: -
CDR3 DNA: TGCGCCAGCAGCTCGCGCTGGCAGGGCCCAGAGACCCAGTACTTC
CDR3 protein: CASSSRWQGPETQYF

clone size: many
V gene: TRBV10-3
J gene: TRBJ2-1
D gene: TRBD2
CDR3 DNA: TGTGCCATCAGTGAGTCCCGAGCGGGGAAGGACTACAATGAGCAGTTCTTC
CDR3 protein: CAISESRAGKDYNEQFF

clone size: -
V gene: TRBV3-1
J gene: TRBJ2-1
D gene: TRBD1
CDR3 DNA: TGTGCCAGCACGGGACAGGGGGCGAACGAGCAGTTCTTC
CDR3 protein: CASTGQGANEQFF

clone size: many
V gene: TRBV5-1
J gene: TRBJ2-6
D gene: -
CDR3 DNA: TGCGCCAGCAGCTTGGATGGGGCCAACGTCCTGACTTTC
CDR3 protein: CASSLDGANVLTF

clone size: many
V gene: TRBV10-3
J gene: TRBJ2-6
D gene: TRBD1
CDR3 DNA: TGTGCCACCCAGGGACAGGCGCGGACTGGGGCCAACGTCCTGACTTTC
CDR3 protein: CATQGQARTGANVLTF

clone size: -
V gene: TRBV30
J gene: TRBJ2-6
D gene: TRBD1
CDR3 DNA: TGTGCCTGGAGGATCCGACAGGGAGTCCCTGGGGCCAACGTCCTGACTTTC
CDR3 protein: CAWRIRQGVPGANVLTF

clone size: many
V gene: TRBV6-1
J gene: TRBJ1-2
D gene: TRBD1
CDR3 DNA: TGTGCCAGCAGTGATCCCAGGGGGCAAGGCTACACCTTC
CDR3 protein: CASSDPRGQGYTF

clone size: many
V gene: TRBV28
J gene: TRBJ2-7
D gene: -
CDR3 DNA: TGTGCCAGCAGTTTACCTCGGACAGACCTATCCTACGAGCAGTACTTC
CDR3 protein: CASSLPRTDLSYEQYF

clone size: many
V gene: TRBV12-3/TRBV12-4
J gene: TRBJ2-3
D gene: TRBD2
CDR3 DNA: TGTGCCAGCAGTTGGGGGGGAATGGGGACAGATACGCAGTATTTT
CDR3 protein: CASSWGGMGTDTQYF

clone size: few
V gene: TRBV15
J gene: TRBJ1-6
D gene: -
CDR3 DNA: TGTGCCACCAGCAGAGGGGAAATACGGGATAATTCACCCCTCCACTTT
CDR3 protein: CATSRGEIRDNSPLHF

clone size: few
V gene: TRBV20-1
J gene: TRBJ1-2
D gene: -
CDR3 DNA: TGCAGTGCTAGCGCAGGAACAGGGCGCTCGGGCTACACCTTC
CDR3 protein: CSASAGTGRSGYTF